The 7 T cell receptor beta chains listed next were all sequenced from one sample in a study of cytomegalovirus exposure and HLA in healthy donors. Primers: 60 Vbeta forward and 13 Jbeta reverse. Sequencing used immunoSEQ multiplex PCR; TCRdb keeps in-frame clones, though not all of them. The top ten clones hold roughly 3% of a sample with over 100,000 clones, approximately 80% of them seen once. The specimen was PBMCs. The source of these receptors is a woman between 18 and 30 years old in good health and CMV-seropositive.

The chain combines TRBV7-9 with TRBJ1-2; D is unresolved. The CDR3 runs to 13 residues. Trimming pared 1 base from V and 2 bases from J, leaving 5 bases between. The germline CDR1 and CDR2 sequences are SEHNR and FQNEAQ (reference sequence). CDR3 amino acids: CASSLVINYGYTF. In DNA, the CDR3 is TGTGCCAGCAGCTTAGTCATCAACTATGGCTACACCTTC.

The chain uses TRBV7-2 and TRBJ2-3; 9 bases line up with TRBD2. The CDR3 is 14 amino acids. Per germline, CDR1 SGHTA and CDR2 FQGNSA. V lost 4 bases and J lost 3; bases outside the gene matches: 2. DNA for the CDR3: TGTGCCAGCAGCTCCACTAGCGGGACAGATACGCAGTATTTT. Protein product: CASSSTSGTDTQYF.

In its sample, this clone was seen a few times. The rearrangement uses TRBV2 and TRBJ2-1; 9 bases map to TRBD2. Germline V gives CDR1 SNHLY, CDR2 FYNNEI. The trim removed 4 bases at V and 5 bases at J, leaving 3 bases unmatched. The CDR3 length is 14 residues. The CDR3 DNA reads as TGTGCCAGCAGTGTTAGCGGGAGCGACAATGAGCAGTTCTTC. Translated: CASSVSGSDNEQFF.

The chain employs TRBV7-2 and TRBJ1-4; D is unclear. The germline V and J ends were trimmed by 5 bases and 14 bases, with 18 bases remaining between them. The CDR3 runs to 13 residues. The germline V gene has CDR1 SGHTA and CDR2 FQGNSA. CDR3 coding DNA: TGTGCCAGCAGCACCAGGTCCCTCCATGGGCTGTTTTTT. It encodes CASSTRSLHGLFF.

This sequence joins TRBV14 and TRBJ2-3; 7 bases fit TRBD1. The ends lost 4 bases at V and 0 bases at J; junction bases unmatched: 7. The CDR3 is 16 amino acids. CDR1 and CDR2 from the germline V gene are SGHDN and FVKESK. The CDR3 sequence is CASSPGTAFSTDTQYF. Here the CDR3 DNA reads TGTGCCAGCAGCCCTGGGACAGCATTTAGCACAGATACGCAGTATTTT.

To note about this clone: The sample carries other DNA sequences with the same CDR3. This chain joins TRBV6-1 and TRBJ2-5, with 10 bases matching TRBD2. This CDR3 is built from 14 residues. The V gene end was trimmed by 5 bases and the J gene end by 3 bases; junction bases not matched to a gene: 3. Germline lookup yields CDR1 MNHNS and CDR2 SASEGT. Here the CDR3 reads CASSRLAGEETQYF. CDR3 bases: TGTGCCAGCAGTCGGCTAGCGGGGGAAGAGACCCAGTACTTC.

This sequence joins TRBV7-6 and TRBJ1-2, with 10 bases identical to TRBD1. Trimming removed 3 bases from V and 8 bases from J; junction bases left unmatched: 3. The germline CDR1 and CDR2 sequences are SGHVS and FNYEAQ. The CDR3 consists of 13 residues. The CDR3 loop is CASSFGQGDGYTF. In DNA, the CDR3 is TGTGCCAGCAGCTTTGGACAGGGGGACGGCTACACCTTC.